This TCR beta chain was captured by sequencing in a study of identical twins. The study's findings and limits: Modeled out-of-frame TCR alpha sharing in monozygotic twins fell below observed levels. Low generation probability was overrepresented in out-of-frame alpha sequences shared by twins.

The CDR3 totals 13 residues. Between the trimmed V and J ends, which lost 6 bases and 2 bases, there was a span of 10 bases. The V gene's germline CDR1 is ENHRY and CDR2 SYGVKD. A universal primer site was created by template switching, with the cDNA bearing unique molecular identifiers. TCRdb used MiXCR to reprocess the 5' RACE reads, holding one entry per CDR3 protein. There are hundreds of thousands of distinct CDR3 sequences in the sample; 8.5% to 9.5% occur only once, and 0.8% to 1% lies in the top ten. On this clonotype itself: Its antigen is unidentified.

The same data also contributed to another study, on yellow fever vaccine responses in identical twins.

The sample taken for sequencing was PBMCs. The sequence was obtained from a woman aged 18 to 35 in good health. The chain joins TRBV10-3 to TRBJ2-5, with D hard to call. The CDR3 sequence: CAIRHESQETQYF. CDR3 DNA sequence: TGTGCCATCAGACACGAGTCTCAAGAGACCCAGTACTTC.